This T cell receptor beta chain was found in a study of cytomegalovirus exposure and HLA in healthy donors (dated by TCRdb to the late 2010s). In the study overall: The approximately 710 repertoires of the first cohort and the 95 to 150 validation repertoires were produced on the same platform, according to a later analysis. The study was designed to test whether signatures of past pathogen exposure could be identified by cataloging public T cell receptors. In addition to the first cohort of roughly 700 subjects, a separate validation cohort of some 120 different subjects was used. To predict cytomegalovirus infection status, the study combined high-throughput TCR immunosequencing, statistical association of individual TCRs with disease status, and machine learning.

From the germline V gene, CDR1 is SGHDT and CDR2 is YYEEEE. The CDR3 contains 14 residues, cysteine and phenylalanine counted. Of all the DNA, just the CDR3 is kept, 42 bases in frame from base 1. V gives up 2 bases and J gives up 6 bases, and the segment between their germline ends measures 12 bases. Libraries were prepared through the immunoSEQ multiplex PCR assay. Turning to the authors' computational methods: A statistical classification framework was built to diagnose cytomegalovirus status from the catalog of TCR beta chain sequences. This is the immuneACCESS table as TCRdb keeps it, with only in-frame sequences that have V and J called. A part of the clones is gone; compared with another copy, unresolved V genes explain less than half, and the rest is unexplained. The V and J calls and clone size are taken from that table; D and trimming were inferred from the DNA. The sample records about 76,000 clones, around 94% of which are singletons. Together, the top ten hold roughly 0.6% of the sample.

The donors were included in the validation cohort of 120 subjects, a group kept apart from the approximately 700-subject first cohort. General findings and caveats noted by the study authors: The study gave a list of over 150 TCR beta chains associated with cytomegalovirus. According to the authors, the approach could potentially be generalized to other disease states and immunological phenotypes. A later analysis had no HLA typing for the validation cohort, so co-occurrence there was scored across all 110 or so repertoires. In vitro tests confirmed that a few of the cytomegalovirus-associated TCR beta chains recognize cytomegalovirus antigens. Most TCR sequences were seen in very few donors, while some public TCRs were found in many individuals. Cytomegalovirus status was reported to be diagnosed by the classifier with high specificity and sensitivity in both the original and validation cohorts. Of the cluster scores, roughly 95% were above 0 in a later analysis, which found that TCRs clustered in the first cohort also tended to co-occur in the 120 validation repertoires.

Remarks on this clone: Its antigen remains undetermined. Per-nucleotide qualities are absent, and no much larger clonotype sits a single base away.

Here the chain combines TRBV5-6 and TRBJ1-5; confidence is insufficient to name the D gene. This sequence was found in a young woman in good health and CMV-seronegative. The specimen was PBMCs. CDR3 reads: CASSFRGLGQPQHF. The nucleotide sequence reads TGTGCCAGCAGCTTCCGGGGATTGGGTCAGCCCCAGCATTTT.